This TCR beta chain stems from a study of blood T cell repertoires in COVID-19. Looking at the study overall: Collection of acute and convalescent COVID-19 samples took place in the United States, Italy and Spain. The analysed material was cDNA or gDNA that came from T cells, B-cell-depleted T cells, or PBMCs.

Method: immunoSEQ multiplex PCR; TCRdb's copy keeps in-frame clones and lacks some. The sample has some 210,000 clones, 88% seen once. Deletions cut 5 bases from V and 2 bases from J, with 12 bases between. This CDR3 comprises 14 residues. Germline values: CDR1 SEHNR, CDR2 FQNEAQ (reference sequence). The clonotype originates from a middle-aged woman who had recovered from COVID-19. The sequenced sample was peripheral blood. The J gene is TRBJ1-1, the V gene TRBV7-9, with a weak D call TRBD1 (6 bases). CDR3 nucleotide sequence: TGTGCCAGCAGCACCGGACAGAGAAACACTGAAGCTTTCTTT. Protein: CASSTGQRNTEAFF.